The rows below give T cell receptor beta chains drawn from one sample of a study of regulatory T cells in long-lasting Graves disease. TCRdb re-analysed the multiplex PCR reads in MiXCR, keeping a single row per CDR3 protein. This sample carries approximately 440,000 distinct CDR3 sequences, 23% of them seen once, and the ten largest clones take about a quarter. Source: peripheral blood mononuclear cells (PBMCs), taken when the disease was refractory, from a patient treated with antithyroid drugs. The origin of the receptors is a female donor with Graves disease. The CDR3 runs from the conserved cysteine through the conserved F or W. D genes are given only for firm matches. Clone size is shown for a subset of rows, as once, few, many or a class of expanded clone.

V gene	J gene	clone size	CDR3 length	D gene	CDR3 DNA	CDR3 protein
TRBV14	TRBJ1-1	-	18	-	TGTGCCAGCAGCCATCGTCCGGGACGGAGGAATAAGAACACTGAAGCTTTCTTT	CASSHRPGRRNKNTEAFF
TRBV7-2	TRBJ2-7	-	14	-	TGTGCCAGCAGCTCATTCCAGGGGCGAGGCGAGCAGTACTTC	CASSSFQGRGEQYF
TRBV29-1	TRBJ1-1	many	13	-	TGCAGCGTTGAAGCCGGACAGAACACTGAAGCTTTCTTT	CSVEAGQNTEAFF
TRBV12-3/TRBV12-4	TRBJ2-7	-	16	-	TGTGCCAGCAGTTTCTATAGGGCCAGGGGAGGGTACGAGCAGTACTTC	CASSFYRARGGYEQYF
TRBV28	TRBJ1-2	many	13	-	TGTGCCAGCACGTCCAGTACAGGGAGTGGCTACACCTTC	CASTSSTGSGYTF
TRBV6-1	TRBJ2-2	many	16	-	TGTGCCAGCATACGAAGTGGTGTAGCCCAGACCGGGGAGCTGTTTTTT	CASIRSGVAQTGELFF
TRBV25-1	TRBJ1-2	few	12	-	TGTGCCAGCAGTCCGGATACGTATGGCTACACCTTC	CASSPDTYGYTF
TRBV28	TRBJ1-4	few	14	-	TGTGCCAGCAGTTCCCCAGTAGCTAATGAAAAACTGTTTTTT	CASSSPVANEKLFF
TRBV7-3	TRBJ2-1	-	17	TRBD2	TGTGCCAGCAGCTTAAATGCACTAGCGGGGCCCTACAATGAGCAGTTCTTC	CASSLNALAGPYNEQFF
TRBV12-3/TRBV12-4	TRBJ2-1	-	16	-	TGTGCCAGCAGTCAATCCAGGGAGTCATCAAGGAATGAGCAGTTCTTC	CASSQSRESSRNEQFF
TRBV10-3	TRBJ1-3	-	16	-	TGTGCCATCAGCAACGGGCCAAACTCAGGAGGAAACACCATATATTTT	CAISNGPNSGGNTIYF
TRBV11-2	TRBJ2-7	many	14	TRBD2	TGTGCCAGCAGCGCCCGACTAGCTGCCTACGAGCAGTACTTC	CASSARLAAYEQYF
TRBV28	TRBJ2-7	many	15	TRBD2	TGTGCCAGCAGTTCGGATAGCGGGAGGATCTACGAGCAGTACTTC	CASSSDSGRIYEQYF
TRBV5-1	TRBJ1-4	few	16	-	TGCGCCAGCAGCTTGGGGGGGAGTTCAACTAATGAAAAACTGTTTTTT	CASSLGGSSTNEKLFF
TRBV6-2/TRBV6-3	TRBJ2-7	many	17	TRBD2	TGTGCCAGCAGTTACTCAACGGGACTAGCGGGACCTTACGAGCAGTACTTC	CASSYSTGLAGPYEQYF
TRBV2	TRBJ1-1	-	16	-	TGTGCCAGCAGTACAAGGCCAGGGGCCACGAACACTGAAGCTTTCTTT	CASSTRPGATNTEAFF
TRBV5-1	TRBJ2-5	-	13	-	TGCGCCAGCAGCAAGAGGTGGCAAGAGACCCAGTACTTC	CASSKRWQETQYF
TRBV19	TRBJ1-5	-	16	-	TGTGCCAGTAGTATATCTGGATCGGGGAGCAATCAGCCCCAGCATTTT	CASSISGSGSNQPQHF
TRBV2	TRBJ1-2	many	16	-	TGTGCCAGCAGTGAATTAGACAGGTGGATTAACTATGGCTACACCTTC	CASSELDRWINYGYTF
TRBV28	TRBJ2-7	-	16	TRBD1	TGTGCCAGCAGAGTCTCACCGGGACAGGGGATTTACGAGCAGTACTTC	CASRVSPGQGIYEQYF
TRBV19	TRBJ2-2	few	17	TRBD2	TGTGCCTCAACGGGAAATAGCGGGAGGGTTAACACCGGGGAGCTGTTTTTT	CASTGNSGRVNTGELFF
TRBV7-9	TRBJ1-1	-	13	-	TGTGCCAGCAGCTTAGATTACAACACTGAAGCTTTCTTT	CASSLDYNTEAFF
TRBV19	TRBJ1-6	-	15	-	TGTGCCAGTAGCGCGGGGCTCGCACTGGGATCACCCCTCCACTTT	CASSAGLALGSPLHF
TRBV11-2	TRBJ2-1	-	15	-	TGTGCCAGCAGCGAAGACAGCAGCTCCTACAATGAGCAGTTCTTC	CASSEDSSSYNEQFF
TRBV3-1	TRBJ1-2	few	13	-	TGTGCCAGCAGCCCGATCGGGGGGCATGGCTACACCTTC	CASSPIGGHGYTF
TRBV18	TRBJ2-7	-	13	-	TGTGCCAGCTCACCAGGGATGACCTACGAGCAGTACTTC	CASSPGMTYEQYF
TRBV6-5	TRBJ1-1	-	16	-	TGTGCCAGCAGTTACTCGAAGGCCAGGCCTAACACTGAAGCTTTCTTT	CASSYSKARPNTEAFF
TRBV6-1	TRBJ1-1	many	16	-	TGTGCCAGCACCCACAGGGCGGGACGGACAAAACTCGGAGCTTTCTTT	CASTHRAGRTKLGAFF
TRBV29-1	TRBJ2-7	-	12	TRBD2	TGCAGCGTTTCGGACGGGAGGCGCGAGCAGTACTTC	CSVSDGRREQYF
TRBV6-1	TRBJ1-1	many	14	TRBD1	TGTGCCAGCAGTCCGACAGGGGAGAACACTGAAGCTTTCTTT	CASSPTGENTEAFF
TRBV20-1	TRBJ1-5	-	14	-	TGCAGTGCTAGAGATGGGCTAAGCAATCAGCCCCAGCATTTT	CSARDGLSNQPQHF
TRBV28	TRBJ1-6	many	15	-	TGTGCCAGCCAGGGTATGGCCTCCTATAATTCACCCCTCCACTTT	CASQGMASYNSPLHF
TRBV19	TRBJ2-7	-	14	TRBD1	TGTGCCAGTAGCAGACAGGGGATAAGTTACGAGCAGTACTTC	CASSRQGISYEQYF
TRBV28	TRBJ2-1	-	16	TRBD2	TGTGCCAGCCACTCATACGGGACTAGCGGGTACTATGAGCAGTTCTTC	CASHSYGTSGYYEQFF
TRBV20-1	TRBJ2-7	many	13	TRBD1	TGCAGTGCGGGCTCGGACAGGGGCTACGAGCAGTACTTC	CSAGSDRGYEQYF
TRBV29-1	TRBJ2-7	-	13	-	TGCAGCGCCACATCGGGGATTGACAACGAGCAGTACTTC	CSATSGIDNEQYF
TRBV2	TRBJ2-7	many	15	-	TGTGCCAGCAATCTAGGGGGGCCTGTCGCCTACGAGCAGTACTTC	CASNLGGPVAYEQYF
TRBV6-5	TRBJ2-1	many	16	TRBD2	TGTGCCAGCAGTTACTCTCCTAGCGGGAGTGTCAATGAGCAGTTCTTC	CASSYSPSGSVNEQFF
TRBV25-1	TRBJ2-7	few	16	-	TGTGCCAGCAGGGGATGGGGCAGGGGCATCTCCTACGAGCAGTACTTC	CASRGWGRGISYEQYF
TRBV20-1	TRBJ1-5	-	14	-	TGCAGTGCTAAGAGGTCGGTGAGCAATCAGCCCCAGCATTTT	CSAKRSVSNQPQHF
TRBV27	TRBJ2-3	-	15	-	TGTGCCAGCAGTTTAAGCGGGACACTCGGGAATACGCAGTATTTT	CASSLSGTLGNTQYF
TRBV5-8	TRBJ2-5	many	14	-	TGTGCCAGCAGCTTTCGGAGTTACCAAGAGACCCAGTACTTC	CASSFRSYQETQYF
TRBV27	TRBJ2-7	-	14	-	TGTGCCAGCAGTCACTATCAGGGCTCCTACGAGCAGTGCTTC	CASSHYQGSYEQCF
TRBV2	TRBJ2-7	few	14	TRBD1	TGTGCCAGCAGGGGACAGGGGCCCTCCTACGAGCAGTACTTC	CASRGQGPSYEQYF
TRBV20-1	TRBJ2-7	-	17	TRBD2	TGCAGTGCTAGAACCCCCCCAAGACTAGCGGGAACCTACGAGCAGTACTTC	CSARTPPRLAGTYEQYF
TRBV5-1	TRBJ1-1	few	13	-	TGCGCCAGCAAGGAGGCAATCGTTGCTGAAGCTTTCTTT	CASKEAIVAEAFF
TRBV27	TRBJ1-2	-	12	TRBD1	TGTGCCAGCGGGAACAGGGGGGTTGGCTACACCTTC	CASGNRGVGYTF
TRBV7-2	TRBJ1-1	many	15	-	TGTGCCAGCAGCTTAGACCCCGGCGGGAACACTGAAGCTTTCTTT	CASSLDPGGNTEAFF
TRBV20-1	TRBJ1-5	few	18	-	TGCAGTGCTAGAGGGGTGTCCGCCCATCACCGTAGCAATCAGCCCCAGCATTTT	CSARGVSAHHRSNQPQHF
TRBV28	TRBJ1-5	many	15	-	TGTGCCAGCAGGCCGGCGGGGCCGCGAAATCAGCCCCAGCATTTT	CASRPAGPRNQPQHF
TRBV2	TRBJ1-5	many	14	TRBD1	TGTGCCAGCAGTTTAGGACAGGGGGCGCAGCCCCAGCATTTT	CASSLGQGAQPQHF
TRBV6-5	TRBJ1-5	-	14	-	TGTGCCAGCAGTTTAGAGGCCAAGGATCAACCCCAGCATTTT	CASSLEAKDQPQHF
TRBV15	TRBJ1-6	-	14	-	TGTGCCACCAGCAGAGATGGGGGGCACTCACCCCTCCACTTT	CATSRDGGHSPLHF
TRBV6-1	TRBJ1-2	many	14	-	TGTGCCAGCAGAGGGGGGCGCGAGTTCTATGGCTACACCTTC	CASRGGREFYGYTF
TRBV5-1	TRBJ1-1	many	13	TRBD1	TGCGCCAGCAGCCTCAGGGGGGGCTCTGAAGCTTTCTTT	CASSLRGGSEAFF